This is a list of T cell receptor beta chains from one sample in a study of blood T cell repertoires in COVID-19. The table came from immunoSEQ multiplex PCR; TCRdb's copy has only in-frame clones and leaves some out. The profile shows 250,000 to 350,000 clones, under 95% of them singletons. The sample taken for sequencing was PBMCs or T cells enriched from blood (not recorded which). The receptor set was obtained from a woman under 40 who had recovered from COVID-19. CDR3s include the opening cysteine and the closing phenylalanine or tryptophan. A D gene is named only where the DNA matches it firmly. A clone size is listed for some rows: how often the clone was seen (once, few, many), or a class if it is expanded.

abundance	d_gene	j_gene	v_gene	CDR3aa	CDR3nt
.	.	TRBJ1-2	TRBV28	CASSYWTEGYGYTF	TGTGCCAGCAGTTACTGGACGGAGGGATATGGCTACACCTTC
.	.	TRBJ2-3	TRBV27	CASTERSVTDTQYF	TGTGCCAGCACCGAGAGGTCGGTCACAGATACGCAGTATTTT
.	.	TRBJ2-1	TRBV28	CASRGGRSSYNEQFF	TGTGCCAGCAGAGGGGGACGGAGCTCCTACAATGAGCAGTTCTTC
.	TRBD1	TRBJ1-5	TRBV6-1	CASSDRTGFGQPQHF	TGTGCCAGCAGTGATCGGACAGGGTTTGGTCAGCCCCAGCATTTT
.	.	TRBJ2-6	TRBV11-3	CASSLGGRSGANVLTF	TGTGCCAGCAGCTTAGGCGGTCGCTCTGGGGCCAACGTCCTGACTTTC
once	.	TRBJ2-7	TRBV29-1	CSVWAPTDSYEQYF	TGCAGCGTTTGGGCCCCCACGGACAGCTACGAGCAGTACTTC
.	TRBD1	TRBJ1-2	TRBV5-1	CASSLTGAYGYTF	TGCGCCAGCAGCTTGACAGGGGCCTATGGCTACACCTTC
.	TRBD2	TRBJ2-3	TRBV11-2	CASSSGSGSTDTQYF	TGTGCCAGCAGCTCGGGTAGCGGGAGCACAGATACGCAGTATTTT
.	.	TRBJ1-6	TRBV4-2	CASSQDPRGRVDSPLHF	TGTGCCAGCAGCCAAGATCCCAGGGGACGGGTGGATTCACCCCTCCACTTT
.	TRBD1	TRBJ1-1	TRBV7-9	CASSSAKSLGTGVGAEAFF	TGTGCCAGCAGCTCGGCCAAGTCTTTGGGTACAGGGGTTGGTGCTGAAGCTTTCTTT
.	.	TRBJ1-3	TRBV7-9	CASSPWTGNTIYF	TGTGCCAGCAGCCCATGGACTGGGAACACCATATATTTT
.	.	TRBJ2-3	TRBV7-3	CASSPTQDTQYF	TGTGCCAGCAGCCCCACCCAGGATACGCAGTATTTT
.	TRBD2	TRBJ2-1	TRBV2	CASPPANPQTLAGGPSEQFF	TGTGCCAGCCCCCCCGCAAACCCCCAAACCCTAGCGGGAGGGCCTAGTGAGCAGTTCTTC
.	TRBD1	TRBJ1-3	TRBV18	CASSPLGTGGSGNTIYF	TGTGCCAGCTCACCACTCGGGACAGGGGGCTCTGGAAACACCATATATTTT
.	.	TRBJ1-5	TRBV4-1	CASSQDFAGGGQPQHF	TGCGCCAGCAGCCAAGATTTTGCGGGGGGGGGTCAGCCCCAGCATTTT
.	TRBD2	TRBJ2-7	TRBV4-2	CASSQDFASGSIVYEQYF	TGTGCCAGCAGCCAAGATTTCGCCAGCGGGAGTATAGTCTACGAGCAGTACTTC
.	TRBD2	TRBJ2-1	TRBV13	CASSPVLRETGEQFF	TGTGCCAGCAGCCCAGTTCTGCGGGAGACTGGAGAGCAGTTCTTC
.	.	TRBJ1-1	TRBV7-9	CATVDSLNTEAFF	TGTGCCACCGTAGACAGCCTGAACACTGAAGCTTTCTTT
.	TRBD1	TRBJ2-2	TRBV28	CASSPRTGTGELFF	TGTGCCAGCAGTCCCCGGACAGGGACCGGGGAGCTGTTTTTT
.	.	TRBJ1-5	TRBV28	CATMAGQYSNQPQHF	TGTGCCACCATGGCGGGCCAATATAGCAATCAGCCCCAGCATTTT
.	.	TRBJ1-1	TRBV19	CASKDSTEAFF	TGTGCCAGTAAGGACAGCACTGAAGCTTTCTTT
.	.	TRBJ2-1	TRBV28	CASSFSDNEQFF	TGTGCCAGCAGTTTTTCGGACAATGAGCAGTTCTTC
.	TRBD1	TRBJ1-4	TRBV5-6	CASSLDGTGANEKLFF	TGTGCCAGCAGCTTGGACGGAACAGGGGCGAATGAAAAACTGTTTTTT
.	.	TRBJ2-2	TRBV27	CASSLSRSGTGELFF	TGTGCCAGCAGCCTATCCCGGAGCGGCACCGGGGAGCTGTTTTTT
.	.	TRBJ1-2	TRBV6-2/TRBV6-3	CASSYLTDKSYGYTF	TGTGCCAGCAGTTACCTTACCGACAAGAGCTATGGCTACACCTTC
.	.	TRBJ2-7	TRBV4-1	CASSQVGARWDEQYF	TGCGCCAGCAGCCAAGTTGGGGCTAGGTGGGACGAGCAGTACTTC
.	TRBD2	TRBJ2-5	TRBV6-5	CASSPDLAGETQYF	TGTGCCAGCAGCCCCGATTTAGCGGGGGAGACCCAGTACTTC
.	TRBD2	TRBJ2-1	TRBV28	CASSLAGLAGVNSYNEQFF	TGTGCCAGCAGCCTAGCGGGACTAGCGGGGGTCAACTCCTACAATGAGCAGTTCTTC
.	TRBD1	TRBJ1-2	TRBV10-3	CAITGTASATNYGYTF	TGTGCCATCACCGGGACAGCCTCCGCGACTAACTATGGCTACACCTTC
.	TRBD1	TRBJ2-3	TRBV7-9	CASSLGDRVGDTQYF	TGTGCCAGCAGCTTAGGTGACAGGGTAGGAGATACGCAGTATTTT
.	.	TRBJ1-2	TRBV9	CASSAGVGTVANYGYTF	TGTGCCAGCAGCGCGGGGGTGGGAACAGTAGCTAACTATGGCTACACCTTC
.	.	TRBJ2-7	TRBV5-8	CASRKRTAPYEQYF	TGTGCCAGCAGAAAGAGGACAGCACCCTACGAGCAGTACTTC
.	.	TRBJ1-1	TRBV18	CASLPGQGSTEAFF	TGTGCCAGCCTCCCCGGTCAGGGTTCCACTGAAGCTTTCTTT
.	TRBD1	TRBJ2-1	TRBV7-8	CASSRETGVYNEQFF	TGTGCCAGCAGCCGTGAGACAGGGGTCTACAATGAGCAGTTCTTC
.	TRBD1	TRBJ1-5	TRBV7-9	CASSWGTGSNQPQHF	TGTGCCAGCAGCTGGGGGACAGGAAGCAATCAGCCCCAGCATTTT